This TCR beta chain emerged from a study of regulatory T cells in long-lasting Graves disease. The V and J ends lost 3 bases and 4 bases, in that order; junction bases with no gene match: 5. The CDR3 has 14 residues. The V gene's germline CDR1 is GTSNPN and CDR2 SVGIG (reference sequence). This clonotype was seen a handful of times. Time point indicated: persistent/refractory GD, antithyroid drugs over 5 years with positive TRAb. PBMC RNA served as the TCR library source. Assembly of TCR beta libraries relied on iRepertoire HTBI primers together with Arm-PCR of CDR3 regions. TCRdb ran MiXCR on the multiplex PCR reads and lists one entry per CDR3 protein. Found here are around 400,000 distinct CDR3 sequences, 20% to 25% of them singletons; the top ten hold approximately 26%.

The sequencing here drew on peripheral blood mononuclear cells (PBMCs), taken when the disease was refractory, from a patient treated with antithyroid drugs. This clonotype was sampled from a female donor with Graves disease. The rearrangement uses TRBV30 and TRBJ2-2; 7 nucleotides agree with TRBD2. In DNA form, the CDR3 reads TGTGCCTGGAGGGGCGGGAGAGGCACCGGGGAGCTGTTTTTT. It specifies CAWRGGRGTGELFF. The full variable domain, with the rest looked up from reference TRBV30 and TRBJ2-2, is SQTIHQWPATLVQPVGSPLSLECTVEGTSNPNLYWYRQAAGRGLQLLFYSVGIGQISSEVPQNLSASRPQDRQFILSSKKLLLSDSGFYLCAWRGGRGTGELFFGEGSRLTVL.